The 30 T cell receptor beta chains below were found in one sample sequenced in a study of cytomegalovirus exposure and HLA in healthy donors. Both 60 Vbeta primers and 13 Jbeta primers went into the PCR. Using immunoSEQ multiplex PCR, the repertoire was profiled, and TCRdb retains in-frame clones only, with some absent. The repertoire consists of about 120,000 clones, with more than 65% occurring once and the leading ten covering 3.5% to 4.5%. Sequences were obtained from PBMCs. The origin of the receptors is a man younger than 35 in good health and CMV-seropositive.

V is TRBV27 and J is TRBJ2-5; no reliable D call. This CDR3 contains 14 residues. The germline V gene has CDR1 MNHEY and CDR2 SMNVEV (reference sequence). Trimming stripped 5 bases from V and 1 base from J, with 11 bases between. The CDR3: CASSPIQVQETQYF. The CDR3 region has the DNA TGTGCCAGCAGTCCCATACAAGTCCAAGAGACCCAGTACTTC.

The chain carries TRBV7-9 and TRBJ2-1, with TRBD1 matching 7 bases. J was trimmed by 4 bases and V by 4 bases; bases with no gene match: 13. Per germline, CDR1 SEHNR and CDR2 FQNEAQ (reference sequence). The CDR3 sequence is 17 residues long. Here the CDR3 reads CASSSIRGQSAYNEQFF. In DNA, the CDR3 is TGTGCCAGCAGCTCGATCCGGGGACAGTCGGCTTACAATGAGCAGTTCTTC. The full variable domain, completed using reference TRBV7-9 and TRBJ2-1, is DTGVSQNPRHKITKRGQNVTFRCDPISEHNRLYWYRQTLGQGPEFLTYFQNEAQLEKSRLLSDRFSAERPKGSFSTLEIQRTEQGDSAMYLCASSSIRGQSAYNEQFFGPGTRLTVL.

The genes are TRBV7-9 and TRBJ2-3; D perhaps matches TRBD2 (5 bases). The CDR3 has 15 residues. CDR1 and CDR2 (germline): SEHNR, FQNEAQ (reference sequence). Deletions cut 0 bases from V and 4 bases from J, with 11 bases between. CDR3 bases: TGTGCCAGCAGCTTAGCCGGGAACGACGCAGATACGCAGTATTTT. Protein sequence: CASSLAGNDADTQYF. The full variable domain, in which reference TRBV7-9 and TRBJ2-3 provide the parts outside the CDR3, is DTGVSQNPRHKITKRGQNVTFRCDPISEHNRLYWYRQTLGQGPEFLTYFQNEAQLEKSRLLSDRFSAERPKGSFSTLEIQRTEQGDSAMYLCASSLAGNDADTQYFGPGTRLTVL.

This clone was counted a few times. The rearrangement uses TRBV5-6 and TRBJ2-3; TRBD2 aligns across 9 bases. V dropped 2 bases and J dropped 5; count of bases not matched to a gene: 9. This CDR3 has 16 amino acids. CDR1 and CDR2 (germline): SGHDT, YYEEEE. CDR3 sequence (DNA): TGTGCCAGCAGCTTCGGGGGCGGGGGGGCCCTAGATACGCAGTATTTT. This codes for CASSFGGGGALDTQYF.

This chain connects TRBV7-8 to TRBJ2-7; TRBD1 matches 7 bases. The CDR3 runs to 15 residues. The ends lost 1 base at V and 3 bases at J; junction bases unmatched: 6. Per germline, CDR1 SGHVS and CDR2 FQNEAQ. CDR3 DNA: TGTGCCAGCAGCTTAGTGGCGGCAGGGGGCTACGAGCAGTACTTC. Translating it yields CASSLVAAGGYEQYF.

V is TRBV14 and J is TRBJ1-3; 7 bases are a match to TRBD1. The V segment lost 6 bases and the J segment 3 bases; nucleotides outside the gene matches: 8. Germline V CDR1 and CDR2: SGHDN, FVKESK. CDR3 size: 15 residues. The CDR3 sequence: CASSRQGINGNTIYF. The CDR3 DNA reads TGTGCCAGCAGTCGACAGGGTATCAATGGAAACACCATATATTTT.

This clone was seen more than once but under ten times. J is TRBJ1-1 and V is TRBV5-1; a weak D match, TRBD1 (5 bases). Germline CDR1 reads SGHRS; CDR2 reads YFSETQ. The CDR3 contains 16 residues. V was clipped by 1 base and J by 0 bases, with 13 bases between them. The CDR3 is CASSLLKGPMNTEAFF. DNA of the CDR3: TGCGCCAGCAGCTTGCTGAAGGGGCCCATGAACACTGAAGCTTTCTTT.

The chain carries TRBV6-5 and TRBJ1-4, with TRBD1 as a possible D gene (6 bases). The germline CDR1 and CDR2 sequences are MNHEY and SVGAGI. Trimming left V 10 bases short and J 8 bases short, with 23 bases between. CDR3 length: 15 residues. The CDR3: CAITIGGGITEKLFF. CDR3 DNA sequence: TGTGCCATCACGATAGGGGGGGGGATAACCGAAAAACTGTTTTTT.

This clone was counted between two and nine times. V is TRBV7-9 and J is TRBJ2-5; TRBD1 or TRBD2 may be the D gene (5 bases each). In germline, CDR1 is SEHNR, CDR2 FQNEAQ (reference sequence). The CDR3 runs to 15 residues. V shed 5 bases and J shed 0 bases, with 13 bases lying between them. CDR3 loop: CASSLDYRHQETQYF. As DNA, the CDR3 is TGTGCCAGCAGCCTAGACTACAGGCACCAAGAGACCCAGTACTTC.

V and J are TRBV29-1 and TRBJ1-1; D gene unclear. The V end was cut by 8 bases, the J end by 4 bases, with 11 bases between. The CDR3 contains 11 residues. Germline CDR1 SQVTM, CDR2 ANQGSEA. The chain's CDR3 is CSISAGTEAFF. Here the CDR3 DNA reads TGCAGCATCTCCGCCGGCACTGAAGCTTTCTTT. Complete variable domain (other parts from reference TRBV29-1 and TRBJ1-1): SAVISQKPSRDICQRGTSLTIQCQVDSQVTMMFWYRQQPGQSLTLIATANQGSEATYESGFVIDKFPISRPNLTFSTLTVSNMSPEDSSIYLCSISAGTEAFFGQGTRLTVV.

V usage is TRBV7-6 and J usage is TRBJ2-1; TRBD2 aligns across 14 bases. CDR1 and CDR2 (germline): SGHVS, FNYEAQ. There are 15 residues in the CDR3. V lost 4 bases, J lost 7 bases, and 3 bases stayed unmatched. CDR3 in amino acids: CASSSGLAGVNEQFF. The DNA for the CDR3 is TGTGCCAGCAGCTCGGGACTAGCGGGAGTAAATGAGCAGTTCTTC.

The rearrangement joins TRBV23-1 to TRBJ2-2, with D possibly TRBD1 on 6 matching bases. TRBV23-1 is classed as an ORF, of uncertain function. The V end was cut by 4 bases, the J end by 3 bases, with 27 bases between. This CDR3 region has 20 residues. CDR3 protein: CASSPQLSYCTGRHTGELFF. CDR3 in DNA: TGCGCCAGCAGTCCCCAACTTTCCTATTGTACAGGGCGGCACACCGGGGAGCTGTTTTTT.

V usage is TRBV5-1 and J usage is TRBJ2-7; perhaps TRBD1 as D (6 bases). Germline values: CDR1 SGHRS, CDR2 YFSETQ. The V end was cut by 0 bases, the J end by 5 bases, with 9 bases between. The CDR3 length is 13 residues. The CDR3 DNA reads as TGCGCCAGCAGCTTGGGGGGGCTGGACGAGCAGTACTTC. Residues: CASSLGGLDEQYF.

The rearrangement joins TRBV5-4 to TRBJ1-5; possibly TRBD1 for D (5 bases). The CDR3 has 14 residues. Trimming left V 0 bases short and J 9 bases short, with 13 bases between. Per germline, CDR1 SGHNT and CDR2 YYREEE (reference sequence). CDR3 coding DNA: TGTGCCAGCAGCTTGGGCACAGGCAGCTGGCCCCAGCATTTT. Amino acid sequence: CASSLGTGSWPQHF.

The rearrangement links TRBV4-3 to TRBJ2-7; D is possibly TRBD1 (5 bases). Deletions cut 0 bases from V and 2 bases from J, with 8 bases between. CDR1 and CDR2 from the germline V gene are LGHNA and YSLEER. The CDR3 runs to 14 residues. The CDR3 DNA is TGCGCCAGCAGCCAAGATACAGGCACCTACGAGCAGTACTTC. This codes for CASSQDTGTYEQYF.

CDR3 in amino acids: CAIRYSQSSSGGIYEQFF. The CDR3 coding sequence is TGTGCCATCAGATACTCCCAAAGCTCTAGCGGGGGGATTTATGAGCAGTTCTTC. The rearrangement joins TRBV10-3 to TRBJ2-1; TRBD2 matches 11 bases. Unmatched junction bases numbered 18, after V lost 6 bases and J lost 8 bases. Looked up from germline, CDR1 is ENHRY and CDR2 is SYGVKD. The CDR3 is 18 residues long.

This clone showed up just a few times. The V gene is TRBV29-1, the J gene TRBJ1-4, with D unclear. CDR1 and CDR2 from the germline V gene are SQVTM and ANQGSEA. The CDR3 consists of 12 residues. With 4 bases removed from V and 6 bases from J, the gap between germline ends came to 9 bases. The CDR3 DNA reads as TGCAGCGTTGGAGGGAATGATGAAAAACTGTTTTTT. Translation gives CSVGGNDEKLFF.

V gene TRBV30 combines with J gene TRBJ1-2; 10 bases match TRBD1. The ends lost 1 base at V and 6 bases at J; junction bases unmatched: 2. The CDR3 length is 13 residues. Germline V lookup: CDR1 GTSNPN, CDR2 SVGIG (reference sequence). DNA for the CDR3: TGTGCCTGGAGTGCGACAGGGGGCGATGGCTACACCTTC. It is translated as CAWSATGGDGYTF.

The chain uses TRBV6-5 and TRBJ2-2; D gene ambiguous. The CDR3 consists of 16 residues. V lost 0 bases and J lost 1, with 9 bases in between. Germline assignment: CDR1 MNHEY and CDR2 SVGAGI. The CDR3 DNA sequence: TGTGCCAGCAGTTACTCGATTACGGGGAACACCGGGGAGCTGTTTTTT. Its translation is CASSYSITGNTGELFF.

This clone showed up just once. The chain combines TRBV7-2 with TRBJ1-1; D remains ambiguous. V was cut by 1 base and J by 4 bases, with 10 bases left in between. Germline lookup yields CDR1 SGHTA and CDR2 FQGNSA. This CDR3 comprises 14 residues. CDR3 bases: TGTGCCAGCAGCTTAGATTCGGTCGGCACTGAAGCTTTCTTT. Encoded protein: CASSLDSVGTEAFF.

The V and J genes are TRBV4-3 and TRBJ1-1; D might be TRBD1 (5 bases). This CDR3 has 14 residues. Germline V gene lookup returns CDR1 LGHNA and CDR2 YSLEER. Trimming left V 3 bases short and J 1 base short, with 9 bases between. The CDR3 is CASSQGQENTEAFF. In nucleotides, the CDR3 is TGCGCCAGCAGCCAGGGGCAGGAGAACACTGAAGCTTTCTTT.

With regard to this clone: At one end the junction does not follow the germline gene, possibly because of a read error. The CDR3: CSVEDRTGLAF. CDR3 coding DNA: TGCAGCGTTGAAGACCGGACAGGGCTAGCCTTC. The chain joins TRBV29-1 to TRBJ1-2, with 8 bases identical to TRBD1. There are 11 residues in the CDR3. Germline CDR1 reads SQVTM; CDR2 reads ANQGSEA. The whole variable domain, filled in from reference TRBV29-1 and TRBJ1-2, reads SAVISQKPSRDICQRGTSLTIQCQVDSQVTMMFWYRQQPGQSLTLIATANQGSEATYESGFVIDKFPISRPNLTFSTLTVSNMSPEDSSIYLCSVEDRTGLAFGSGTRLTVV.

The gene calls are TRBV21-1 and TRBJ2-6; TRBD1 reflects the table's D call only, with no check against the DNA. TRBV21-1 is deemed a pseudogene. The CDR3 loop spans 19 amino acids. The CDR3 loop reads CASSKVVWDRGRGANVLTF. The DNA of the CDR3 is TGTGCCAGCAGCAAAGTGGTTTGGGACAGGGGACGTGGGGCCAACGTCCTGACTTTC.

The chain carries TRBV7-9 and TRBJ2-2, with TRBD2 identical over 10 bases. CDR3 length: 16 residues. Germline V gene sequence: CDR1 SEHNR, CDR2 FQNEAQ (reference sequence). Trimming cost V 7 bases and J 5 bases; bases outside gene matches: 10. In DNA form, the CDR3 reads TGTGCCAGCAACCCTAGGAGCGGGAGGGAGACCGGGGAGCTGTTTTTT. Protein: CASNPRSGRETGELFF.

This clone was picked up one time. CDR3 sequence (DNA): TGTGCCAGCAACAGTATCGTTGGGCACACTGAAGCTTTCTTT. This codes for CASNSIVGHTEAFF. The chain links TRBV7-2 to TRBJ1-1; D is uncertain. The CDR3 loop spans 14 amino acids. From germline, CDR1 is SGHTA and CDR2 FQGNSA. Deletions cut 7 bases from V and 3 bases from J, with 15 bases between.

This clone has just one count. The chain carries TRBV7-9 and TRBJ2-7, with 8 bases aligning to TRBD1. The CDR3 runs 14 residues. CDR1 is SEHNR, CDR2 FQNEAQ, per germline (reference sequence). V lost 5 bases to trimming and J lost 2 bases; unmatched junction nucleotides: 5. The CDR3 DNA is TGTGCCAGCAGCGGACAGGGCGCCACCTACGAGCAGTACTTC. It specifies CASSGQGATYEQYF.

The chain's CDR3 is CASSSGTENSPLHF. CDR3 DNA sequence: TGTGCCAGCAGTTCCGGGACAGAAAATTCACCCCTCCACTTT. The chain has TRBV6-1 and TRBJ1-6, with 7 bases aligning to TRBD1. V shed 5 bases and J 7 bases; nucleotides not matched to a gene: 5. Looked up from germline, CDR1 is MNHNS and CDR2 is SASEGT. The CDR3 covers 14 residues.

This chain uses TRBV9 with TRBJ2-1, with D possibly TRBD1 on 6 matching bases. V lost 0 bases and J 0 bases, leaving 10 bases between the germline ends. Germline values: CDR1 SGDLS, CDR2 YYNGEE. This CDR3 spans 16 amino acids. CDR3 DNA sequence: TGTGCCAGCAGCGTAGCGGGACAAAGCTCCTACAATGAGCAGTTCTTC. This translates into CASSVAGQSSYNEQFF.

In its sample, this clone was seen once. The genes are TRBV9 and TRBJ2-1; D perhaps matches TRBD2 (5 bases). The CDR3 runs 17 residues. The germline gives CDR1 SGDLS, CDR2 YYNGEE. V was cut by 0 bases and J by 7 bases, with 20 bases left in between. CDR3 region: CASSVEAAETEGNEQFF. The DNA for the CDR3 is TGTGCCAGCAGCGTAGAGGCCGCCGAGACTGAGGGAAATGAGCAGTTCTTC.

The chain uses TRBV5-1 and TRBJ2-1; D is perhaps TRBD2 (5 bases). Germline V gene lookup returns CDR1 SGHRS and CDR2 YFSETQ. The V gene lost 1 base and the J gene lost 6 bases, with 14 bases spanning the gap. There are 15 residues in the CDR3. The DNA for the CDR3 is TGCGCCAGCAGCTTGAGGGTTAGCGAGAGCAATGAGCAGTTCTTC. It yields the protein CASSLRVSESNEQFF.